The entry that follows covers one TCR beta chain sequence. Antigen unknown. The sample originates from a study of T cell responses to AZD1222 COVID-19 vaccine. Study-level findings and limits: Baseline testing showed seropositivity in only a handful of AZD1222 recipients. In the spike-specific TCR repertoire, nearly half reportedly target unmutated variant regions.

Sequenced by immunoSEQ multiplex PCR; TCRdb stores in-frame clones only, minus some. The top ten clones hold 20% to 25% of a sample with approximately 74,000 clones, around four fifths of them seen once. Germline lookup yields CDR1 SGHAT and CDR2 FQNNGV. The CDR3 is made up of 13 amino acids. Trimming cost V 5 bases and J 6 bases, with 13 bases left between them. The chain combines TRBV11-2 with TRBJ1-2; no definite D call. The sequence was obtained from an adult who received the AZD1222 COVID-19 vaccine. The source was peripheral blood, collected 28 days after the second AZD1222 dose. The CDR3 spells CASSLGQVDGYTF. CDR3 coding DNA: TGTGCCAGCAGCCTCGGGCAGGTTGATGGCTACACCTTC.